The clone carrying this TCR beta chain rates as medium-sized. The antigen remains undetermined. CD4+CD45RO+CD25- cells were isolated as memory CD4+ T cells. Constant-region reverse primers amplified full-length variable regions, followed by semi-nested Nested Universal Primer A PCR. TCRdb used MiXCR to reprocess the 5' RACE reads, holding one entry per CDR3 protein. The sample lists 8,000 or so distinct CDR3 sequences, 35% to 45% occurring once. Study-level results: Tumor memory CD4+ T cell TCR gene usage clustered with blood and lymph node memory CD4+ cells and lymph node naive CD4+ cells. Tumor-infiltrating Treg TCR alpha and beta sequences overlapped most with tumor naive CD4+ T cells, then blood naive.

Germline V gives CDR1 SGHRS, CDR2 YFSETQ. The CDR3 sequence is 13 residues long. V was pared by 2 bases and J by 6 bases, with 4 bases of the junction left unmatched. The gene calls are TRBV5-1 and TRBJ1-1; 7 bases line up with TRBD1. Sequenced input: tumor-infiltrating memory CD4+ T cells sorted from the breast tumor. The subset was: memory CD4+ T cells, CD4+CD45RO+CD25-. The clonotype originates from a female donor with breast cancer. CDR3 region: CASSLGGRAEAFF. The CDR3 bases are TGCGCCAGCAGCTTAGGGGGCAGGGCTGAAGCTTTCTTT.